These T cell receptor beta chains were read from a single sample in a study of T cell responses to AZD1222 COVID-19 vaccine. TCRdb's copy holds only in-frame clones and misses some; the assay was immunoSEQ multiplex PCR. The sample yields about 130,000 clones, about nine tenths seen once. Source: peripheral blood, taken 28 days after the second AZD1222 dose. Every receptor here comes from an adult who received the AZD1222 COVID-19 vaccine. Each CDR3 is given with its conserved first and last residue. Each record gives: clone size, V gene, D gene, J gene, CDR3 protein, CDR3 DNA. A D gene is named only where the DNA matches it firmly. For some rows the clone size is stated as once, few or many, or as a class when expanded; others skip it.

abundance: NA
v_gene: TRBV28
d_gene: NA
j_gene: TRBJ1-2
CDR3aa: CASSLRTLMAGYTF
CDR3nt: TGTGCCAGCAGTTTGAGGACACTCATGGCTGGCTACACCTTC

abundance: once
v_gene: TRBV2
d_gene: TRBD1
j_gene: TRBJ2-7
CDR3aa: CASARQGDYEQYF
CDR3nt: TGTGCCAGCGCGAGACAGGGCGACTACGAGCAGTACTTC

abundance: NA
v_gene: TRBV19
d_gene: NA
j_gene: TRBJ2-7
CDR3aa: CASSMPDSMSRYF
CDR3nt: TGTGCCAGTAGTATGCCAGATTCCATGAGCAGGTACTTC

abundance: once
v_gene: TRBV6-5
d_gene: NA
j_gene: TRBJ1-1
CDR3aa: CASSYSRRSNTEAFF
CDR3nt: TGTGCCAGCAGTTACTCGAGACGGTCGAACACTGAAGCTTTCTTT

abundance: NA
v_gene: TRBV28
d_gene: NA
j_gene: TRBJ2-2
CDR3aa: CASSPDRPTSGELFF
CDR3nt: TGTGCCAGCAGTCCAGACAGGCCAACCTCAGGGGAGCTGTTTTTT

abundance: NA
v_gene: TRBV4-3
d_gene: TRBD2
j_gene: TRBJ2-5
CDR3aa: CASSQHRGGGQYF
CDR3nt: TGCGCCAGCAGCCAACACCGGGGGGGAGGTCAGTACTTC

abundance: NA
v_gene: TRBV3-1/TRBV3-2
d_gene: NA
j_gene: TRBJ1-6
CDR3aa: CASSKYNSPLHF
CDR3nt: TGTGCCAGCAGCAAGTATAATTCACCCCTCCACTTT

abundance: NA
v_gene: TRBV6-5
d_gene: NA
j_gene: TRBJ2-3
CDR3aa: CASSYPGARTDTQYF
CDR3nt: TGTGCCAGCAGTTACCCGGGAGCGAGAACAGATACGCAGTATTTT

abundance: NA
v_gene: TRBV2
d_gene: NA
j_gene: TRBJ1-3
CDR3aa: CASSTRRNSGNTIYF
CDR3nt: TGTGCCAGCAGCACGCGACGGAACTCTGGAAACACCATATATTTT

abundance: NA
v_gene: TRBV9
d_gene: TRBD2
j_gene: TRBJ2-3
CDR3aa: CASSVNSGRTDTQYF
CDR3nt: TGTGCCAGCAGCGTCAATAGCGGGAGGACAGATACGCAGTATTTT

abundance: NA
v_gene: TRBV18
d_gene: NA
j_gene: TRBJ2-3
CDR3aa: CASSPVEDTQYF
CDR3nt: TGTGCCAGCTCACCCGTCGAAGATACGCAGTATTTT

abundance: NA
v_gene: TRBV9
d_gene: NA
j_gene: TRBJ2-2
CDR3aa: CASSIYRTGELFF
CDR3nt: TGTGCCAGCAGCATCTACAGGACCGGGGAGCTGTTTTTT

abundance: NA
v_gene: TRBV7-7
d_gene: NA
j_gene: TRBJ2-5
CDR3aa: CASSLEGKTQYF
CDR3nt: TGTGCCAGCAGCTTAGAGGGGAAGACCCAGTACTTC

abundance: NA
v_gene: TRBV5-1
d_gene: NA
j_gene: TRBJ2-3
CDR3aa: CASSLVGDTQYF
CDR3nt: TGCGCCAGCAGCTTGGTGGGGGATACGCAGTATTTT

abundance: NA
v_gene: TRBV19
d_gene: TRBD2
j_gene: TRBJ2-3
CDR3aa: CASSTLAGGIDTQYF
CDR3nt: TGTGCCAGTAGTACCCTAGCGGGAGGAATAGATACGCAGTATTTT

abundance: NA
v_gene: TRBV6-5
d_gene: NA
j_gene: TRBJ1-1
CDR3aa: CASSYSGFQNEAFF
CDR3nt: TGTGCCAGCAGTTACTCCGGTTTCCAGAACGAAGCTTTCTTT

abundance: NA
v_gene: TRBV5-6
d_gene: NA
j_gene: TRBJ2-5
CDR3aa: CASSLVAVQGTQYF
CDR3nt: TGTGCCAGCAGCTTGGTAGCAGTCCAAGGGACCCAGTACTTC

abundance: NA
v_gene: TRBV5-4
d_gene: NA
j_gene: TRBJ1-4
CDR3aa: CASSSEGQGEKLFF
CDR3nt: TGTGCCAGCAGTTCCGAGGGGCAGGGTGAAAAACTGTTTTTT

abundance: NA
v_gene: TRBV19
d_gene: NA
j_gene: TRBJ1-5
CDR3aa: CASSTHPVGLSNQPQHF
CDR3nt: TGTGCCAGTAGTACCCACCCCGTCGGTCTCAGCAATCAGCCCCAGCATTTT

abundance: NA
v_gene: TRBV19
d_gene: NA
j_gene: TRBJ2-7
CDR3aa: CASSIKGLDYEQYF
CDR3nt: TGTGCCAGTAGTATTAAGGGGCTAGACTACGAGCAGTACTTC

abundance: NA
v_gene: TRBV28
d_gene: NA
j_gene: TRBJ2-7
CDR3aa: CASSESRNEQYF
CDR3nt: TGTGCCAGCAGTGAATCGCGAAACGAGCAGTACTTC

abundance: NA
v_gene: TRBV6-5
d_gene: TRBD1
j_gene: TRBJ1-2
CDR3aa: CATSRQGGGYTF
CDR3nt: TGTGCCACCTCCCGACAGGGTGGTGGCTACACCTTC

abundance: NA
v_gene: TRBV28
d_gene: NA
j_gene: TRBJ1-3
CDR3aa: CASSRPRTAGNTIYF
CDR3nt: TGTGCCAGCAGCCGCCCCCGGACAGCGGGAAACACCATATATTTT

abundance: NA
v_gene: TRBV18
d_gene: TRBD1
j_gene: TRBJ1-5
CDR3aa: CASSPGQERSSYSNQPQHF
CDR3nt: TGTGCCAGCTCACCGGGACAGGAGCGCTCCTCGTATAGCAATCAGCCCCAGCATTTT

abundance: NA
v_gene: TRBV19
d_gene: TRBD1
j_gene: TRBJ1-2
CDR3aa: CASSAGTGGGYTF
CDR3nt: TGTGCCAGTAGTGCCGGGACAGGGGGAGGCTACACCTTC

abundance: NA
v_gene: TRBV7-9
d_gene: TRBD1
j_gene: TRBJ1-4
CDR3aa: CASSLGGTDIATNEKLFF
CDR3nt: TGTGCCAGCAGCTTAGGGGGGACAGACATTGCAACTAATGAAAAACTGTTTTTT

abundance: NA
v_gene: TRBV4-3
d_gene: NA
j_gene: TRBJ1-6
CDR3aa: CASSQKTHNSPLHF
CDR3nt: TGCGCCAGCAGCCAAAAAACACATAATTCACCCCTCCACTTT

abundance: NA
v_gene: TRBV4-3
d_gene: NA
j_gene: TRBJ2-2
CDR3aa: CASSSNPRGSGELFF
CDR3nt: TGCGCCAGCAGCTCGAATCCTCGAGGTTCCGGGGAGCTGTTTTTT

abundance: NA
v_gene: TRBV12-5
d_gene: NA
j_gene: TRBJ1-1
CDR3aa: CASGLGMATGGTEAFF
CDR3nt: TGTGCTAGTGGTTTGGGGATGGCAACTGGGGGGACTGAAGCTTTCTTT

abundance: NA
v_gene: TRBV12-3/TRBV12-4
d_gene: NA
j_gene: TRBJ2-7
CDR3aa: CASRAQDRGKQYF
CDR3nt: TGTGCCAGCAGGGCACAGGACCGCGGAAAGCAGTACTTC

abundance: NA
v_gene: TRBV6-5
d_gene: NA
j_gene: TRBJ1-2
CDR3aa: CASSYSRGLGGYTF
CDR3nt: TGTGCCAGCAGTTACTCGAGGGGGTTGGGAGGCTACACCTTC

abundance: NA
v_gene: TRBV7-2
d_gene: TRBD1
j_gene: TRBJ1-2
CDR3aa: CASSYTGTAYGYTF
CDR3nt: TGTGCCAGCAGTTATACCGGGACAGCCTATGGCTACACCTTC

abundance: NA
v_gene: TRBV7-6
d_gene: NA
j_gene: TRBJ1-5
CDR3aa: CASSLGRGNQPQHF
CDR3nt: TGTGCCAGCAGCTTAGGTAGGGGCAATCAGCCCCAGCATTTT

abundance: NA
v_gene: TRBV19
d_gene: TRBD1
j_gene: TRBJ1-5
CDR3aa: CASSLGQGTYQPQHF
CDR3nt: TGTGCCAGTAGTCTCGGACAGGGGACCTATCAGCCCCAGCATTTT

abundance: NA
v_gene: TRBV3-1/TRBV3-2
d_gene: TRBD1
j_gene: TRBJ1-1
CDR3aa: CASIDRGVDTEAFF
CDR3nt: TGTGCCAGCATAGACAGGGGGGTCGACACTGAAGCTTTCTTT